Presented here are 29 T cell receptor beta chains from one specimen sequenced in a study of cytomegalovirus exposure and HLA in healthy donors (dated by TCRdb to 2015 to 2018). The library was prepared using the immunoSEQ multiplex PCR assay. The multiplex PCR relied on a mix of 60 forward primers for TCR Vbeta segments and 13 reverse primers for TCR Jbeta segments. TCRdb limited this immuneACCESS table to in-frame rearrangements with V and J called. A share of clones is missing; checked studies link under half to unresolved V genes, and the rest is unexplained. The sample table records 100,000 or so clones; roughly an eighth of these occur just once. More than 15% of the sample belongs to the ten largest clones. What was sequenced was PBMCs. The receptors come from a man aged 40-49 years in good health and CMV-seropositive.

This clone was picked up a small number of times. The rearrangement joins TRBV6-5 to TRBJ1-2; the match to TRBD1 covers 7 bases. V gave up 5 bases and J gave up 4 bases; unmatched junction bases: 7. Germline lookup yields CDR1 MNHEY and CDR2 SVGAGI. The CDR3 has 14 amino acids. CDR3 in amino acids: CASSPRTGPYGYTF. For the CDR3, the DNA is TGTGCCAGCAGTCCCAGGACAGGACCCTATGGCTACACCTTC.

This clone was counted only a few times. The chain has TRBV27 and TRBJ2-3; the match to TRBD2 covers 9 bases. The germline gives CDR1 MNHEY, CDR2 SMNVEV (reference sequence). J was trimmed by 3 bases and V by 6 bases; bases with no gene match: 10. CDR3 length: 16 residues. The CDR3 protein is CASRLLGAGGTDTQYF. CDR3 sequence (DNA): TGTGCCAGCAGGCTGTTGGGGGCGGGGGGGACAGATACGCAGTATTTT.

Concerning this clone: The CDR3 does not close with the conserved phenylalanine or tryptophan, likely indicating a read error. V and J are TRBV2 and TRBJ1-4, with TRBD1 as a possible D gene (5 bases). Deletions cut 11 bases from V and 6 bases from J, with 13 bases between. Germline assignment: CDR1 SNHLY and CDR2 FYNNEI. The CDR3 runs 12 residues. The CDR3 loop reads CAGRGDDEKLFV. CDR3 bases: TGTGCCGGGCGGGGGGACGATGAAAAACTGTTTGTT.

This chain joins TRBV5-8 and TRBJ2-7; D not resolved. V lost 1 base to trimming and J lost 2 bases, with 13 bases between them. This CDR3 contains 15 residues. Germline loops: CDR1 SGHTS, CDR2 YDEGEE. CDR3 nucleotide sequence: TGTGCCAGCAGCTTGCATTCAGGTAGAGCCTACGAGCAGTACTTC. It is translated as CASSLHSGRAYEQYF. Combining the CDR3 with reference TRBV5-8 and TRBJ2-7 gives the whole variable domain EAGVTQSPTHLIKTRGQQATLRCSPISGHTSVYWYQQALGLGLQFLLWYDEGEERNRGNFPPRFSGRQFPNYSSELNVNALELEDSALYLCASSLHSGRAYEQYFGPGTRLTVT.

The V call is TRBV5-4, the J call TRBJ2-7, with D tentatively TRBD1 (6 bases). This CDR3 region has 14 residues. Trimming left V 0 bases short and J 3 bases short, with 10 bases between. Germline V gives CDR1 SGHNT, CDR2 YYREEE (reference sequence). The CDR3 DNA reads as TGTGCCAGCAGCTTGGGAGGACAGAACTACGAGCAGTACTTC. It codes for CASSLGGQNYEQYF. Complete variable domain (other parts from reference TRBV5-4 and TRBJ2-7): ETGVTQSPTHLIKTRGQQVTLRCSSQSGHNTVSWYQQALGQGPQFIFQYYREEENGRGNFPPRFSGLQFPNYSSELNVNALELDDSALYLCASSLGGQNYEQYFGPGTRLTVT.

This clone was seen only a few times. The CDR3 sequence is CSSQRVAGSYNEQFF. The CDR3 region has the DNA TGCAGCTCCCAGAGGGTAGCGGGCTCCTACAATGAGCAGTTCTTC. The chain has TRBV29-1 and TRBJ2-1, with 7 bases that match TRBD2. Trimming took 8 bases from V and 0 from J; bases not matched to a gene: 10. Germline V lookup: CDR1 SQVTM, CDR2 ANQGSEA. The CDR3 is 15 residues long.

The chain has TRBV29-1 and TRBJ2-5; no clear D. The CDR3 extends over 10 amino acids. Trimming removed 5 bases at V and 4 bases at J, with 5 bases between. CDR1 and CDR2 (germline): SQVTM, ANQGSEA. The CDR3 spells CSVLVETQYF. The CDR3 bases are TGCAGCGTTCTAGTAGAGACCCAGTACTTC.

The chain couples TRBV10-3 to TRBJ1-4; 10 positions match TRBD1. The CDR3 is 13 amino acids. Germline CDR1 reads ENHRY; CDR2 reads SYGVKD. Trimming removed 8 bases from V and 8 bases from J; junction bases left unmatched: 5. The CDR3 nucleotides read TGTGCCATCGGGACAGGGGCGAGGGAAAAACTGTTTTTT. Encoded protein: CAIGTGAREKLFF.

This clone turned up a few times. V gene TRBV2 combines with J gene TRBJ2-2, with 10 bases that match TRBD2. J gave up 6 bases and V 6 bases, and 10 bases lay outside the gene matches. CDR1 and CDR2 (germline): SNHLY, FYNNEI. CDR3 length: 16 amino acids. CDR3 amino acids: CASRVGASGSAGELFF. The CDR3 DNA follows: TGTGCCAGCAGGGTAGGGGCTAGCGGGAGCGCCGGGGAGCTGTTTTTT.

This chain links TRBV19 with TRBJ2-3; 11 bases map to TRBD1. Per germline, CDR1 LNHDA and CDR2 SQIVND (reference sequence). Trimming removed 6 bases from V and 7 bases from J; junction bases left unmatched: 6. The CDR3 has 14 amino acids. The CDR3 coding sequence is TGTGCCAGTAGAGCCGGGACAGGGGGACATACGCAGTATTTT. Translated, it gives CASRAGTGGHTQYF.

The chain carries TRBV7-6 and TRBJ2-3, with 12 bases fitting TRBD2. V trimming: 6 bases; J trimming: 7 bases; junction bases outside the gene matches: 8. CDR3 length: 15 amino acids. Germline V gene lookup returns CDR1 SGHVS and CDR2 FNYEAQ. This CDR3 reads CASSPGLAGPYTQYF. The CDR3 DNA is TGTGCCAGCAGTCCCGGACTAGCGGGGCCTTATACGCAGTATTTT.

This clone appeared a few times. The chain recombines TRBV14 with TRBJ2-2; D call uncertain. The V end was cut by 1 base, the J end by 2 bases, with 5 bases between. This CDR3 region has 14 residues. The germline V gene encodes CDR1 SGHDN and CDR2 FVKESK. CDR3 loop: CASSQVRNTGELFF. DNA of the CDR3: TGTGCCAGCAGCCAAGTCAGAAACACCGGGGAGCTGTTTTTT.

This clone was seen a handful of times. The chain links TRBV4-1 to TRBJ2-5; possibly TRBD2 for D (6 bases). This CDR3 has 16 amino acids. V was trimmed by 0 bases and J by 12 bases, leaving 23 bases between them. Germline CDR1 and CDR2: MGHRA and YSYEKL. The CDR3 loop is CASSQDAGSSGRPEYF. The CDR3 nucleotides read TGCGCCAGCAGCCAAGACGCCGGCAGTAGCGGCCGACCGGAGTACTTC.

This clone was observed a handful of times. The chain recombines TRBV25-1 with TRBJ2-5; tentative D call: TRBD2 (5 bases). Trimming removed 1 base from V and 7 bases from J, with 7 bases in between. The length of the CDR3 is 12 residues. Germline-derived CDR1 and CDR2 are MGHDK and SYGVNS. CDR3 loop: CASSEFEGTQYF. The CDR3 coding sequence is TGTGCCAGCAGTGAATTTGAGGGGACCCAGTACTTC. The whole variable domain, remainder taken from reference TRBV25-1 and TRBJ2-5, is EADIYQTPRYLVIGTGKKITLECSQTMGHDKMYWYQQDPGMELHLIHYSYGVNSTEKGDLSSESTVSRIRTEHFPLTLESARPSHTSQYLCASSEFEGTQYFGPGTRLLVL.

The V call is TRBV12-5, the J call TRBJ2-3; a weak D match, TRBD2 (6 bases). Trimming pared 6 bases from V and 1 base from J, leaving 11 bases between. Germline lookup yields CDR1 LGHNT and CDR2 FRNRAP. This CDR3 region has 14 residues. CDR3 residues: CASGSTRRTDTQYF. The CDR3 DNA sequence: TGTGCTAGTGGCTCGACTAGACGCACAGATACGCAGTATTTT. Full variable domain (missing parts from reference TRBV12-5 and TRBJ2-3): DARVTQTPRHKVTEMGQEVTMRCQPILGHNTVFWYRQTMMQGLELLAYFRNRAPLDDSGMPKDRFSAEMPDATLATLKIQPSEPRDSAVYFCASGSTRRTDTQYFGPGTRLTVL.

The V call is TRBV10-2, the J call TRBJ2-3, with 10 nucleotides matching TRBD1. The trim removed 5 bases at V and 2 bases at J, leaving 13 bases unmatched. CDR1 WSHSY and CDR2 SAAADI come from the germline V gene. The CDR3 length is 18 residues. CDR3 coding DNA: TGCGCCAGCAGTCCGGGACAGGGGCTACCACTTAACACAGATACGCAGTATTTT. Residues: CASSPGQGLPLNTDTQYF.

The CDR3 DNA is TGTGCCTGGAGTGTAGCTCTTGTGGTCAACACTGAAGCTTTCTTT. Its protein is CAWSVALVVNTEAFF. The V gene is TRBV30, the J gene TRBJ1-1; D not resolved. Per the germline V gene, CDR1 is GTSNPN and CDR2 is SVGIG (reference sequence). The CDR3 has 15 amino acids. Trimming stripped 0 bases from V and 2 bases from J, with 13 bases between.

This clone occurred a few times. The CDR3 loop is CASVEGVGNQPQHF. Here the CDR3 DNA reads TGTGCCAGCGTCGAGGGTGTGGGCAATCAGCCCCAGCATTTT. The chain joins TRBV28 to TRBJ1-5; D ambiguous. CDR1 and CDR2 (germline): MDHEN, SYDVKM. The CDR3 runs to 14 residues. V lost 8 bases and J lost 2, with 13 bases in between.

The CDR3 protein is CASSDTGQPSGNTIYF. As DNA, the CDR3 is TGTGCCAGCAGTGATACGGGACAGCCGTCTGGAAACACCATATATTTT. The chain recombines TRBV6-1 with TRBJ1-3; 7 nucleotides line up with TRBD1. Germline CDR1 MNHNS, CDR2 SASEGT. The CDR3 is made up of 16 amino acids. V dropped 3 bases and J dropped 1; count of bases not matched to a gene: 6.

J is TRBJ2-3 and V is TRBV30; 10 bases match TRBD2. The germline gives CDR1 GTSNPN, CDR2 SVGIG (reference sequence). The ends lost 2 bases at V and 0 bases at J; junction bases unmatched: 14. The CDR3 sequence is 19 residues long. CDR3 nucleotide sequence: TGTGCCTGGAGTCCCCTGATAGCGGGGGGTTTATTTAGCACAGATACGCAGTATTTT. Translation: CAWSPLIAGGLFSTDTQYF. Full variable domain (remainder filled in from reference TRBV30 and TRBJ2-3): SQTIHQWPATLVQPVGSPLSLECTVEGTSNPNLYWYRQAAGRGLQLLFYSVGIGQISSEVPQNLSASRPQDRQFILSSKKLLLSDSGFYLCAWSPLIAGGLFSTDTQYFGPGTRLTVL.

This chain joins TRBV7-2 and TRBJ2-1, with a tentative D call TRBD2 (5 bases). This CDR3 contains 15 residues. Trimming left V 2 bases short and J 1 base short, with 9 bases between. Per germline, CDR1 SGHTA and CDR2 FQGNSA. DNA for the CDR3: TGTGCCAGCAGCTTATCCACGGGATCCTACAATGAGCAGTTCTTC. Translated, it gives CASSLSTGSYNEQFF.

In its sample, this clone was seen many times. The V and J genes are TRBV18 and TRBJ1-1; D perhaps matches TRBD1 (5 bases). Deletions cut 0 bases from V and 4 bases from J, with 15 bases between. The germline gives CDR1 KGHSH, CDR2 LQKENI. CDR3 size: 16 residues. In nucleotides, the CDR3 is TGTGCCAGCTCACCACCGCGGGGGGGGGAAGCCACTGAAGCTTTCTTT. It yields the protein CASSPPRGGEATEAFF.

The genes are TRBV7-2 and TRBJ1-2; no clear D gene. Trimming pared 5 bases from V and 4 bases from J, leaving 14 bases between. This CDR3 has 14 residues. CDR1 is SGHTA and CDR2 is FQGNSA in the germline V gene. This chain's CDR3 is CASSQTPSPYGYTF. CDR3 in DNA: TGTGCCAGCAGCCAGACACCTAGCCCCTATGGCTACACCTTC.

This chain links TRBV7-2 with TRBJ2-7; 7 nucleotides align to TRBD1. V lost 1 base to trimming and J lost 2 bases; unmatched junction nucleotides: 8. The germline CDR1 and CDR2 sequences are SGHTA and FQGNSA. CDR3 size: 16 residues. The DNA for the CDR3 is TGTGCCAGCAGCTTAGTCTCAAGGGGGCCTACCTACGAGCAGTACTTC. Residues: CASSLVSRGPTYEQYF.

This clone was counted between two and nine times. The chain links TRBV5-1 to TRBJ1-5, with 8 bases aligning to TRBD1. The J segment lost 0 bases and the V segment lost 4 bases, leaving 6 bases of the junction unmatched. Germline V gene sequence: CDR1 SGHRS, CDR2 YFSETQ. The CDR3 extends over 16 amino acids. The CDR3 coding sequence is TGCGCCAGCAGCAAGGACAGGGACAGTAGCAATCAGCCCCAGCATTTT. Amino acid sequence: CASSKDRDSSNQPQHF.

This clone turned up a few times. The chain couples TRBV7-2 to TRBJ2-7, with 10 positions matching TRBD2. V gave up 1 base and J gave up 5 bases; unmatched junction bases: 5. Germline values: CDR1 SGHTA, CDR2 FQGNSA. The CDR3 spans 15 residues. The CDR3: CASSLGGLAYNEQYF. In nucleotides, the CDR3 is TGTGCCAGCAGCTTAGGGGGACTAGCGTACAACGAGCAGTACTTC. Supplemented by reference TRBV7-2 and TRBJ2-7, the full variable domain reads GAGVSQSPSNKVTEKGKDVELRCDPISGHTALYWYRQSLGQGLEFLIYFQGNSAPDKSGLPSDRFSAERTGGSVSTLTIQRTQQEDSAVYLCASSLGGLAYNEQYFGPGTRLTVT.

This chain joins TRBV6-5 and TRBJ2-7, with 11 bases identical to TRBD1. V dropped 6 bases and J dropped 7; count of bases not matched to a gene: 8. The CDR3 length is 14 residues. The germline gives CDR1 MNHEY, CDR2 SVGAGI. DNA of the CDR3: TGTGCCAGCAGCCTCGGACAGGGGGCTGGAGAGCAGTACTTC. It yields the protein CASSLGQGAGEQYF.

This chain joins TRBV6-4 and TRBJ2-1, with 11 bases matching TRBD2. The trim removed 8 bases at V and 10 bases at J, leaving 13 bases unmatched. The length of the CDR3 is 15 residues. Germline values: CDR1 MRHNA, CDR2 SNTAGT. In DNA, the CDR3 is TGTGCCAGCGCACCCGGGACTAGCGGTGGTGGGGAGCAGTTCTTC. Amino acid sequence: CASAPGTSGGGEQFF.

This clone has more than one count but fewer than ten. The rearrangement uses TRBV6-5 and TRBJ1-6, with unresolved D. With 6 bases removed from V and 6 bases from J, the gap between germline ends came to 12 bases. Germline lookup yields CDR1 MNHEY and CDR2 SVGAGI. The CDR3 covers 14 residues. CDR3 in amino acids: CASSPGRGNSPLHF. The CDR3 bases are TGTGCCAGCAGCCCTGGACGGGGTAATTCACCCCTCCACTTT.